Below, 4 T cell receptor beta chains from the same sample are listed, as sequenced in a study of CD8 T cells in ankylosing spondylitis. TCRdb passed the 5' RACE reads through MiXCR, listing each CDR3 protein once. The sample shows roughly 69,000 distinct CDR3 sequences, approximately 5.3% of them seen only once. Sequenced: blood, either unsorted or a sorted T cell fraction (not recorded which). The source is a male donor with ankylosing spondylitis or in good health (not recorded which).

The sample holds many counts of this clonotype. The genes are TRBV9 and TRBJ2-1; TRBD1 agrees at 9 bases. V dropped 3 bases and J dropped 7; count of bases not matched to a gene: 8. CDR1 SGDLS and CDR2 YYNGEE come from the germline V gene. The CDR3 runs 15 residues. The CDR3 here is CASSASGQGRNEQFF. For the CDR3, the DNA is TGTGCCAGCAGCGCAAGCGGACAGGGGAGAAATGAGCAGTTCTTC. The whole variable domain, filled in from reference TRBV9 and TRBJ2-1, reads DSGVTQTPKHLITATGQRVTLRCSPRSGDLSVYWYQQSLDQGLQFLIQYYNGEERAKGNILERFSAQQFPDLHSELNLSSLELGDSALYFCASSASGQGRNEQFFGPGTRLTVL.

This clonotype was detected ten times or more. The chain is built from TRBV28 and TRBJ1-5, with 11 bases fitting TRBD1. The germline gives CDR1 MDHEN, CDR2 SYDVKM. J was trimmed by 8 bases and V by 1 base; bases with no gene match: 1. The CDR3 runs 14 residues. Here the CDR3 reads CASSLLGQGEPQHF. The CDR3 DNA is TGTGCCAGCAGTTTATTGGGACAGGGGGAGCCCCAGCATTTT.

In this sample, this clonotype turned up many times. The chain has TRBV5-1 and TRBJ2-3; 7 bases align to TRBD2. V was pared by 7 bases and J by 0 bases, with 8 bases of the junction left unmatched. The CDR3 consists of 15 residues. CDR1 is SGHRS and CDR2 is YFSETQ in the germline V gene. The CDR3 loop reads CASFTSASSTDTQYF. The CDR3 region has the DNA TGCGCCAGCTTTACTAGCGCCTCTAGCACAGATACGCAGTATTTT.

This clonotype was observed at least ten times. The chain carries TRBV28 and TRBJ2-7; D unclear. Germline V gene lookup returns CDR1 MDHEN and CDR2 SYDVKM. The CDR3 has 15 residues. V was shortened by 7 bases and J by 0 bases, with 16 bases between the two germline ends. CDR3 DNA sequence: TGTGCCAGCACCCGAGAACCGACATCCTCCTACGAGCAGTACTTC. Amino acids: CASTREPTSSYEQYF.